The entry below describes one T cell receptor beta chain. The antigen remains unidentified. The record originates from a study of cytomegalovirus exposure and HLA in healthy donors. Study conclusions and caveats: Productive status was seen about 90% or about 30% of the time for most TCR beta V segments in an earlier analysis. Researchers counted about 150 TCR beta chains as cytomegalovirus-associated. Exclusion applied to some V segments, including TRBV6-2 and TRBV6-3, as they were indistinguishable. A link between a missense DCLRE1C variant and TCR beta V- and J-gene trimming emerged from a later analysis.

The junction had 7 bases not matched to a gene; V was cut back by 2 bases and J by 1 base. Germline-derived CDR1 and CDR2 are SNHLY and FYNNEI. The CDR3 has 16 residues. PCR amplification relied on 60 Vbeta primers (plus 13 Jbeta primers). Repertoires were generated with immunoSEQ multiplex PCR, while TCRdb's copy carries only in-frame clones and drops some. The sample has 170,000 or so clones, roughly three quarters seen once. The chain carries TRBV2 and TRBJ2-7; 8 bases align to TRBD2. Sequenced: PBMCs. This receptor was taken from a woman aged 45-65 years in good health and CMV-seropositive. CDR3 in amino acids: CASSEIGRAVSYEQYF. CDR3 nucleotides: TGTGCCAGCAGTGAAATCGGGAGGGCCGTTTCCTACGAGCAGTACTTC.